This record concerns one T cell receptor (beta chain) sequence. Its antigen remains unidentified. There are no base qualities to consult, and no much larger clone falls within one base. This sample is part of a study of beta chain features in type 1 diabetes (dated by TCRdb to the late 2010s). Context from the whole study: Patients and healthy donors did not differ in mean age, gender distribution, total cell number or subset yield. A total of approximately 110,000,000 sorted cells were examined across all samples, and a strong correlation was observed between cell number per subset and RNA yield. The study compared the TCRB repertoires of sorted circulating CD4+ T cell subsets in recently diagnosed type 1 diabetes patients with those in matched healthy donors. Whereas all 28 donors provided naive and central memory subsets, regulatory and stem cell-like memory subsets were isolated from just 8 patients and about 8 healthy donors.

Each donor gave one peripheral blood draw, roughly 120 mL on average, collected into heparinised tubes. Naive, central memory, regulatory and stem cell-like memory CD4+ T cells were sorted on a BD FACSAria II using a panel including CD45RO, CCR7, CD25, CD127, CD95 and CD27. Purity was above 98% for every sorted population. PBMCs were separated immediately by Lymphoprep density gradient centrifugation and were stained directly, without being cultured. Samples were stained and sorted in pairs, with one healthy donor and one patient per experiment, so that batch effects were minimized. Germline trimming: 2 bases from V, 8 bases from J; junction bases outside gene matches: 12. The germline V gene yields MGHRA for CDR1 and YSYEKL for CDR2. The CDR3 measures 16 amino acids from cysteine to phenylalanine. Only the CDR3 portion is preserved as DNA: 48 bases, with reading frame beginning at the first base.

Broader findings and caveats from the paper: Shorter templates might be favored by PCR, yet because patient and control samples were amplified and corrected together, any such skew would affect both groups equally. Because cDNA was sequenced instead of genomic DNA, activated cells with high expression could be over-represented, although the groups did not differ in activation or CD3 levels. A moderate but significant shortening of TCRB CDR3 length was observed in type 1 diabetes patients in all four CD4+ subsets. Naive, central memory and regulatory TCRB repertoires appeared to be more similar among patients than among healthy donors. At VDJ recombination sites, type 1 diabetes patients had fewer insertions and more deleted nucleotides, which implies abnormalities in thymic rearrangement. Because the HLA sub-analyses included only small numbers of individuals, any influence of HLA type on TCRB rearrangement was left unresolved.

The High Capacity cDNA Reverse Transcription Kit was used to reverse transcribe all of the isolated RNA, meaning that expressed TCRB transcripts were what got sequenced. Deep immunoSEQ sequencing was performed on naive, central memory and regulatory T cell samples, with an average of approximately 4 million total reads per sample. After sorted cells were lysed in RLT buffer, RNA was extracted with DNase-treated RNeasy Micro or Mini kits, with the choice depending on cell number. To prevent cross-contamination, every cell subset was processed on its own, while patient and healthy donor samples were processed together. Using the immunoSEQ multiplex PCR, TCRB sequences were amplified from cDNA into 87-bp fragments spanning the CDR3 region. Amplicons were sequenced on the Illumina HiSeq platform. Per the source publication's procedure: Synthetic template baselines were used to correct PCR bias computationally, reads within Hamming distance 2 were collapsed together, and singletons that could not be merged were discarded. Reads were aligned to IMGT to assign V, D and J genes, CDR3 length, and insertions or deletions at six rearrangement sites. Within each subset, clonotype counts were normalized to sorted cell number, and only after that were true diversity and Gini coefficients computed with the tcR R package. Repertoire sharing was quantified using the overlap coefficient calculated on TCRB nucleotide sequences. Held by TCRdb, this immuneACCESS table contains in-frame sequences only and omits some clones. Under half of the omission traces to an unresolved V gene where checked; the cause of the rest is unknown. V and J calls and clone size are as listed in that table; D and trimming were resolved from the DNA. This sample comprises 300,000 to 400,000 clones, approximately 9.7% of them detected only once. Approximately 1% of the sample is held by the ten biggest clonotypes.

Here the chain combines TRBV4-1 and TRBJ1-1, and TRBD1 matches 9 of the central bases. The TCR comes from a man aged 25-40 years with type 1 diabetes. The sample comprised central memory CD4+ T cells from blood. CDR3 loop: CASSQFSVGQGIEAFF. The DNA is as follows: TGCGCCAGCAGCCAATTCTCCGTTGGACAGGGGATCGAAGCTTTCTTT.